This is a list of T cell receptor beta chains from one sample in a study of OX40 agonist ivuxolimab in advanced cancers. The repertoire was sequenced with immunoSEQ multiplex PCR; TCRdb's copy has only in-frame clones and lacks some. The sample yields approximately 11,000 clones, 85% to 90% seen once. Sequences were derived from CD4+ or CD8+ T cells sorted from blood, sampled in a trial of the OX40 agonist ivuxolimab. These receptor sequences come from an adult with an advanced solid tumor such as melanoma, head and neck, liver or kidney cancer. Each CDR3 is given with its conserved first and last residue. The order of the fields is J gene, V gene, CDR3 protein.

J gene: TRBJ2-3
V gene: TRBV28
CDR3 protein: CASSSLLAESTDTQYF

J gene: TRBJ1-1
V gene: TRBV4-3
CDR3 protein: CASSQGPNGAEAFF

J gene: TRBJ2-1
V gene: TRBV9
CDR3 protein: CASSATSGGVGNEQFF

J gene: TRBJ1-5
V gene: TRBV6-1
CDR3 protein: CASRDSTGAHQPQHF

J gene: TRBJ2-5
V gene: TRBV5-8
CDR3 protein: CASSLGQGANGGTQYF

J gene: TRBJ2-3
V gene: TRBV18
CDR3 protein: CASSPIAGGDDTQYF

J gene: TRBJ1-2
V gene: TRBV6-1
CDR3 protein: CASSEVPTGSNYGYTF

J gene: TRBJ2-1
V gene: TRBV19
CDR3 protein: CASSILGYNEQFF

J gene: TRBJ1-2
V gene: TRBV2
CDR3 protein: CASSEPTAGSGYTF

J gene: TRBJ2-7
V gene: TRBV29-1
CDR3 protein: CSVEGGQSYEQYF

J gene: TRBJ2-7
V gene: TRBV2
CDR3 protein: CASRELAPSSYEQYF

J gene: TRBJ2-1
V gene: TRBV4-3
CDR3 protein: CASSQDPLQSGKQFF

J gene: TRBJ1-2
V gene: TRBV28
CDR3 protein: CASSSPQGGGGYTF

J gene: TRBJ2-4
V gene: TRBV30
CDR3 protein: CAWSPTGLAKNIQYF

J gene: TRBJ2-5
V gene: TRBV18
CDR3 protein: CASSRGLAGVETQYF

J gene: TRBJ1-1
V gene: TRBV6-5
CDR3 protein: CASSYSEGNTEAFF

J gene: TRBJ1-1
V gene: TRBV29-1
CDR3 protein: CSVEPPGVTEAFF

J gene: TRBJ2-3
V gene: TRBV29-1
CDR3 protein: CSVEGETGSDTQYF

J gene: TRBJ1-2
V gene: TRBV7-9
CDR3 protein: CASSSPGQGWAGYTF

J gene: TRBJ1-2
V gene: TRBV6-5
CDR3 protein: CASSDPGQANYGYTF

J gene: TRBJ2-1
V gene: TRBV6-4
CDR3 protein: CASSEGVYEAHRRDEQFF

J gene: TRBJ2-1
V gene: TRBV10-3
CDR3 protein: CATQGGVDEQFF

J gene: TRBJ1-2
V gene: TRBV7-6
CDR3 protein: CASSFLGRNYGYTF

J gene: TRBJ2-5
V gene: TRBV29-1
CDR3 protein: CSGKGLQETQYF

J gene: TRBJ2-2
V gene: TRBV29-1
CDR3 protein: CSVAAGTDNTGELFF

J gene: TRBJ2-3
V gene: TRBV5-1
CDR3 protein: CASSPVDGRTDTQYF

J gene: TRBJ2-1
V gene: TRBV5-1
CDR3 protein: CASSLSGSYNEQFF

J gene: TRBJ1-6
V gene: TRBV27
CDR3 protein: CASSLNPPQLLHF

J gene: TRBJ2-1
V gene: TRBV9
CDR3 protein: CASSVGRDNEQFF

J gene: TRBJ2-2
V gene: TRBV30
CDR3 protein: CACPIPRQINTGELFF

J gene: TRBJ2-4
V gene: TRBV18
CDR3 protein: CASSRPGDIQYF

J gene: TRBJ1-5
V gene: TRBV19
CDR3 protein: CASSWQGTANLGLNQPQHF

J gene: TRBJ2-3
V gene: TRBV28
CDR3 protein: CASSPIAGTDTQYF

J gene: TRBJ2-7
V gene: TRBV27
CDR3 protein: CASSRTGGFYEQYF

J gene: TRBJ1-3
V gene: TRBV7-9
CDR3 protein: CASSDLQF

J gene: TRBJ2-2
V gene: TRBV28
CDR3 protein: CATGRRIRANTGELFF

J gene: TRBJ1-2
V gene: TRBV4-2
CDR3 protein: CASSQPRGQDYGYTF

J gene: TRBJ1-1
V gene: TRBV2
CDR3 protein: CASSEKVRVAFF

J gene: TRBJ2-7
V gene: TRBV7-9
CDR3 protein: CASSAQRLSYEQYF

J gene: TRBJ1-2
V gene: TRBV12-5
CDR3 protein: CASGLVGSEYGYTF

J gene: TRBJ2-7
V gene: TRBV5-5
CDR3 protein: CASSSMVTLYPYEQYF

J gene: TRBJ2-7
V gene: TRBV28
CDR3 protein: CASSLPFRETGDEQYF

J gene: TRBJ2-7
V gene: TRBV6-4
CDR3 protein: CASSEAGTSGPYEQYF

J gene: TRBJ2-1
V gene: TRBV30
CDR3 protein: CAWRFKREQFF

J gene: TRBJ2-3
V gene: TRBV11-2
CDR3 protein: CASSFRGRATDTQYF

J gene: TRBJ2-1
V gene: TRBV6-1
CDR3 protein: CASSPGGWEQFF

J gene: TRBJ2-5
V gene: TRBV2
CDR3 protein: CASSEFRGAGETQYF

J gene: TRBJ2-2
V gene: TRBV4-3
CDR3 protein: CASSQDVGGGTGELFF

J gene: TRBJ1-2
V gene: TRBV27
CDR3 protein: CASSPLRFISGYTF

J gene: TRBJ2-1
V gene: TRBV9
CDR3 protein: CASTTFTSPGGPSNEQFF

J gene: TRBJ2-2
V gene: TRBV29-1
CDR3 protein: CSAERTGRTGELFF

J gene: TRBJ1-5
V gene: TRBV28
CDR3 protein: CASSPRDRGSQPQHF

J gene: TRBJ2-7
V gene: TRBV27
CDR3 protein: CASSPVGGTTYEQYF

J gene: TRBJ1-6
V gene: TRBV6-5
CDR3 protein: CASSDIDNSPLHF

J gene: TRBJ1-1
V gene: TRBV20-1
CDR3 protein: CSASRYTEAFF

J gene: TRBJ2-1
V gene: TRBV15
CDR3 protein: CATPGLAGGDEQFF